Listed below are T cell receptor beta chains from one sample, sequenced in a study of T cells in Graves' hyperthyroidism and ophthalmopathy. TCRdb re-derived calls from the multiplex PCR reads in MiXCR, one entry per CDR3 protein. The repertoire holds hundreds of thousands of distinct CDR3 sequences, with 15% to 17% as singletons. Sequenced: blood. These receptor sequences come from a woman between 18 and 29 years old with Graves' hyperthyroidism. CDR3s include the opening cysteine and the closing phenylalanine or tryptophan. A D gene is named only where the DNA matches it firmly. Where a row states a size, it is once, few, many or the class of an expanded clone; other rows omit it.

abundance,j_gene,d_gene,v_gene,CDR3aa,CDR3nt
NA,TRBJ2-1,TRBD2,TRBV27,CASRGGLANNEQFF,TGTGCCAGCCGGGGGGGACTAGCGAACAATGAGCAGTTCTTC
many,TRBJ1-2,NA,TRBV18,CASSSDVSYGYTF,TGTGCCAGCTCATCAGACGTCTCCTATGGCTACACCTTC
NA,TRBJ2-6,TRBD1,TRBV2,CASSYSGQGAQGPGANVLTF,TGTGCCAGCAGTTACTCGGGACAGGGGGCGCAAGGGCCTGGGGCCAACGTCCTGACTTTC
once,TRBJ2-5,NA,TRBV19,CASSITAGRQETQYF,TGTGCCAGTAGTATTACGGCGGGGCGGCAAGAGACCCAGTACTTC
many,TRBJ1-5,TRBD1,TRBV6-1,CASRRGQGGNQPQHF,TGTGCCAGCAGACGAGGACAGGGCGGCAATCAGCCCCAGCATTTT
many,TRBJ1-4,NA,TRBV28,CASSSAIQGPNEKLFF,TGTGCCAGCAGCTCCGCCATACAAGGTCCAAATGAAAAACTGTTTTTT
NA,TRBJ1-3,NA,TRBV9,CASSEAGRMDTIYF,TGTGCCAGCAGTGAGGCAGGGCGTATGGACACCATATATTTT
many,TRBJ1-1,NA,TRBV3-1,CASSHVRGIEAFF,TGTGCCAGCAGCCATGTACGGGGAATTGAAGCTTTCTTT
NA,TRBJ2-5,NA,TRBV5-1,CASSSPRGAQETQYF,TGCGCCAGCAGCTCACCTCGCGGGGCCCAAGAGACCCAGTACTTC
NA,TRBJ1-1,NA,TRBV10-3,CAIINDSTGEAFF,TGTGCCATCATCAACGACTCAACTGGGGAAGCTTTCTTT
many,TRBJ1-1,NA,TRBV29-1,CSARDWVGTEAFF,TGCAGCGCACGGGACTGGGTGGGTACTGAAGCTTTCTTT
few,TRBJ1-2,NA,TRBV29-1,CSVEGAGIYGYTF,TGCAGCGTTGAAGGGGCAGGGATCTATGGCTACACCTTC
NA,TRBJ2-2,TRBD2,TRBV20-1,CSAGGLAGGPTGELFF,TGCAGTGCTGGGGGACTAGCGGGGGGCCCCACCGGGGAGCTGTTTTTT
NA,TRBJ1-2,NA,TRBV5-1,CARGRYRLGDGYTF,TGCGCCAGGGGTAGGTACAGGCTCGGGGATGGCTACACCTTC
NA,TRBJ2-1,NA,TRBV7-6,CASSLRLVAYNEQFF,TGTGCCAGCAGCTTAAGACTGGTGGCCTACAATGAGCAGTTCTTC
many,TRBJ1-2,NA,TRBV7-9,CASSLENFWGRGSGYTF,TGTGCCAGCAGCTTAGAGAATTTTTGGGGGCGCGGTAGTGGCTACACCTTC
many,TRBJ2-1,TRBD2,TRBV5-1,CASSLGRLAGTYNEQFF,TGCGCCAGCAGCTTGGGCCGGCTAGCGGGGACCTACAATGAGCAGTTCTTC
many,TRBJ2-3,TRBD2,TRBV12-3/TRBV12-4,CASSFYTSGGSTDTQYF,TGTGCCAGCAGTTTCTATACTAGCGGGGGGAGCACAGATACGCAGTATTTT
few,TRBJ2-3,TRBD2,TRBV14,CASSPTIAGADTQYF,TGTGCCAGCAGCCCGACCATAGCGGGAGCAGATACGCAGTATTTT
many,TRBJ1-1,NA,TRBV10-3,CAIKPAYHFNTEAFF,TGTGCCATCAAACCAGCCTACCATTTCAACACTGAAGCTTTCTTT
few,TRBJ1-2,TRBD1,TRBV4-2,CASTPGGITGGYTF,TGTGCCAGCACCCCAGGGGGCATCACGGGTGGCTACACCTTC
many,TRBJ1-6,TRBD1,TRBV7-9,CASSRAGQLNSPLHF,TGTGCCAGCAGCCGGGCGGGACAGCTTAATTCACCCCTCCACTTT
NA,TRBJ2-7,NA,TRBV6-1,CASSGRWAGEQYF,TGTGCCAGCAGTGGACGTTGGGCCGGCGAGCAGTACTTC
few,TRBJ2-1,NA,TRBV5-5,CASSPGSWGVNEQFF,TGTGCCAGCAGCCCCGGTTCATGGGGAGTCAACGAGCAGTTCTTC
many,TRBJ2-1,NA,TRBV28,CASSPPFLAIVSYNEQFF,TGTGCCAGCAGTCCCCCCTTTCTAGCGATCGTCTCCTACAATGAGCAGTTCTTC
few,TRBJ1-4,NA,TRBV2,CASSSLDSMNEKLFF,TGTGCCAGCTCTTCCTTAGACAGCATGAATGAAAAACTGTTTTTT
many,TRBJ1-2,NA,TRBV7-9,CASSLGRREYGYTF,TGTGCCAGCAGCTTAGGCAGGCGAGAATATGGCTACACCTTC
many,TRBJ1-2,TRBD1,TRBV28,CASSPWRPRDRVTFGYTF,TGTGCCAGCAGTCCCTGGCGACCCCGGGACAGGGTTACGTTTGGCTACACCTTC
many,TRBJ1-1,NA,TRBV2,CASRLDRNTEAFF,TGTGCCAGCCGTCTGGACAGGAACACTGAAGCTTTCTTT
NA,TRBJ2-1,TRBD2,TRBV15,CATSSRLAGGANGQFF,TGTGCCACCAGCAGCAGACTAGCGGGAGGAGCTAATGGGCAGTTCTTC
NA,TRBJ2-3,NA,TRBV20-1,CSASLLASTDTQYF,TGCAGTGCTAGTCTACTAGCTAGCACAGATACGCAGTATTTT
many,TRBJ1-5,NA,TRBV12-3/TRBV12-4,CASSTAGSNQPQHF,TGTGCCAGCAGTACAGCGGGGAGCAATCAGCCCCAGCATTTT
NA,TRBJ2-4,NA,TRBV7-9,CANSLDSTKNIQYF,TGTGCCAACAGCTTAGACAGCACCAAAAACATTCAGTACTTC
many,TRBJ2-4,NA,TRBV20-1,CSAYRLGVTKNIQYF,TGCAGTGCGTACCGACTAGGGGTAACCAAAAACATTCAGTACTTC
many,TRBJ2-3,TRBD2,TRBV20-1,CSARGTSGGPADTQYF,TGCAGTGCTAGGGGGACTAGCGGGGGGCCCGCCGATACGCAGTATTTT
few,TRBJ2-7,NA,TRBV20-1,CSARGFYGQYF,TGCAGTGCTAGAGGGTTCTACGGGCAGTACTTC
many,TRBJ2-7,TRBD1,TRBV28,CASSFAAGTAFYEQYF,TGTGCCAGCAGTTTCGCTGCCGGGACAGCCTTCTACGAGCAGTACTTC
many,TRBJ2-3,TRBD2,TRBV9,CASSASSGSPDTQYF,TGTGCCAGCAGCGCATCGAGCGGGAGCCCAGATACGCAGTATTTT
few,TRBJ1-1,NA,TRBV27,CASSLTASLGTEAFF,TGTGCCAGCAGTTTAACGGCCTCATTGGGGACTGAAGCTTTCTTT